This TCR beta chain was documented in a study of OX40 agonist ivuxolimab in advanced cancers. Notes on the research overall: Ivuxolimab, which targeted the costimulatory receptor OX40 (CD134), was an agonistic, fully human IgG2 monoclonal antibody. Prior anti-PD-1, anti-PD-L1 or anti-CTLA-4 therapy was permitted, and checkpoint inhibitors had been received by under 50% of dose-escalation patients. In the dose-escalation cohort, approximately 80% of patients were male, and the mean age was 60 years with a range of about 23 to 79. The purpose of peripheral TCRbeta sequencing was to test whether ivuxolimab changed TCR sequence diversity and led to clonal T-cell expansion. The paper covers the monotherapy dose-escalation part of the phase I ivuxolimab trial, which included N of about 50 patients. Among the approximately 50 dose-escalation patients, 19 had hepatocellular carcinoma, 15 or so melanoma, 9 renal cell carcinoma and 9 head and neck cancer. Partial responses occurred in three dose-escalation patients, of whom one had hepatocellular carcinoma and two had cutaneous melanoma. Intravenous ivuxolimab was administered to patients every 2 weeks at six dose levels: 0.01, 0.1, 0.3, 1.5, 3 and 10 mg/kg. General conclusions and limits of the study: At doses of 0.1 to 3.0 mg/kg, clonal expansion of both CD4+ and CD8+ T cells in blood was seen between baseline and week 6. Which antigens the clonally expanded peripheral T cells were specific for was not determined. In the 0.1-3.0 mg/kg groups, partial responders were among the patients with the lowest normalized peripheral clonal expansion, particularly in CD8+ T cells. Low levels of normalized T-cell clonal expansion were also seen in some patients who did not respond. After ivuxolimab, expanded clones were on average more numerous among CD8+ T cells than among CD4+ T cells.

Patients with autoimmune disease history or receiving systemic immunosuppression were excluded from the trial. Peripheral blood for TCR sequencing was collected from all dose cohorts at baseline, on cycle 4 day 1, and on cycle 7 day 1. Samples came from an open-label, multicenter, first-in-human phase I dose-escalation trial of ivuxolimab. The trial enrolled adults with locally advanced or metastatic head and neck squamous cell, hepatocellular, melanoma or renal cell carcinoma. Before TCR sequencing, CD4+ T cells and CD8+ T cells were sorted from peripheral blood as separate populations. Genomic DNA was extracted from sorted cells for sequencing of the TCRbeta CDR3 region. The immunoSEQ Assay was used for sequencing of TCRbeta CDR3 regions. TCRdb limited this immuneACCESS table to in-frame rearrangements with V and J called. A share of clones is missing; checked studies link under half to unresolved V genes, and the rest is unexplained. The sample table lists almost 70,000 clones, 86% of them with a count of one. The ten largest clones add up to roughly 8% of the sample.

Comment on this clone: The clone's antigen remains unknown. No much larger clonotype is one base removed from it; base qualities were not supplied.

The germline V gene supplies CDR1 KGHSH and CDR2 LQKENI. Its CDR3 holds 12 amino acids, cysteine through phenylalanine. This entry keeps only the CDR3 DNA: 36 bases, framed from base 1. Deletion took 3 bases off V and 4 bases off J, with a span of 7 bases between the germline ends. The sample was CD4+ or CD8+ T cells sorted from blood, taken in a trial of the OX40 agonist ivuxolimab. This sequence originates from an adult with an advanced solid tumor such as melanoma, head and neck, liver or kidney cancer. This chain joins TRBV18 to TRBJ2-7; a tentative D match to TRBD1 spans 5 bases. The sequence in DNA is TGTGCCAGCTCACCGACAGAATACGAGCAGTACTTC. This encodes CASSPTEYEQYF.